The clone carrying this T cell receptor beta chain was observed at least ten times. This sample was included in a study of low-dose radiotherapy and immunotherapy resistance in tumors. Described time point: after trial treatment. Regarding treatment: LDRT plus nivolumab, ipilimumab, low-dose cyclophosphamide and aspirin (RACIN trial). Priming of first-strand cDNA relied on TRAV- and TRBV-specific primers (covering alpha and beta chains). Amplification of TCRs used a constant-region primer and V-primer adapter for 20 PCR cycles. TCRdb processed the reads anew with MiXCR; each CDR3 protein has one entry. The sample lists around 100,000 distinct CDR3 sequences, around 21% seen once, with approximately 4% in the top ten. The material was PBMCs, obtained after low-dose radiotherapy plus immunotherapy. The receptor was derived from a male donor with prostate cancer.

This chain's CDR3 is CASGWTGGVEAFF. CDR3 DNA: TGTGCCAGCGGGTGGACAGGAGGGGTTGAAGCTTTCTTT. The chain uses TRBV12-3 or TRBV12-4 and TRBJ1-1; 7 bases map to TRBD1. The length of the CDR3 is 13 residues. The J segment lost 7 bases and the V segment lost 8 bases, leaving 10 bases of the junction unmatched.